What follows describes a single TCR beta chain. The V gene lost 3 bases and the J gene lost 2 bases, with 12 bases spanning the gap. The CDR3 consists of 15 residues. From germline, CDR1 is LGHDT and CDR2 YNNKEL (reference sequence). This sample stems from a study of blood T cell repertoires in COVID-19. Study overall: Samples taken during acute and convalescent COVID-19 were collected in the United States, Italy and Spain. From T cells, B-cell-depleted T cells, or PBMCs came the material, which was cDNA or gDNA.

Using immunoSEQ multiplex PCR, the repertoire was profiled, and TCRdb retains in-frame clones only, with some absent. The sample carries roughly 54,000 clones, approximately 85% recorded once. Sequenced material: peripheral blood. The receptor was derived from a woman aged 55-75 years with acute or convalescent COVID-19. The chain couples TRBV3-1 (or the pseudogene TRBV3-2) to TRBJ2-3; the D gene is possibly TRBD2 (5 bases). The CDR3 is CASSHEGRITDTQYF. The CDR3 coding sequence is TGTGCCAGCAGCCATGAGGGTAGGATCACAGATACGCAGTATTTT.